The 20 T cell receptor beta chains below were found in one sample sequenced in a study of CD8 T cells in ankylosing spondylitis. TCRdb re-derived calls from the 5' RACE reads in MiXCR, one entry per CDR3 protein. The profile covers around 90,000 distinct CDR3 sequences, with around 27% appearing a single time and roughly 59% taken by the ten largest. The sequencing sample was made of blood, either unsorted or a sorted T cell fraction (not recorded which). The receptors stem from a male donor with ankylosing spondylitis or in good health (not recorded which).

This clonotype was picked up a small number of times. This sequence joins TRBV6-4 and TRBJ1-1, with TRBD1 as a possible D gene (6 bases). The CDR3 runs 17 residues. The germline V gene encodes CDR1 MRHNA and CDR2 SNTAGT. Trimming took off 9 bases at V and 0 bases at J, with 23 bases between the two ends. CDR3 DNA: TGTGCCAGGGACGAAATACAGGGATGTAAGATGAACACTGAAGCTTTCTTT. It yields the protein CARDEIQGCKMNTEAFF.

This clonotype has at least ten counts. The rearrangement uses TRBV19 and TRBJ2-6; D unclear. Germline V CDR1 and CDR2: LNHDA, SQIVND (reference sequence). Trimming left V 3 bases short and J 2 bases short, with 2 bases between. This CDR3 region has 13 residues. CDR3 coding DNA: TGTGCCAGTAGTATGGCTGGGGCCAACGTCCTGACTTTC. Translation gives CASSMAGANVLTF.

This clonotype was detected a few times. The rearrangement links TRBV20-1 to TRBJ1-1, with D unclear. Germline values: CDR1 DFQATT, CDR2 SNEGSKA (reference sequence). V was cut by 0 bases and J by 1 base, with 9 bases left in between. The CDR3 sequence is 14 residues long. The CDR3 loop is CSAREGRTNTEAFF. The CDR3 DNA reads as TGCAGTGCTAGAGAGGGCCGGACGAACACTGAAGCTTTCTTT.

This chain links TRBV7-9 with TRBJ1-5; TRBD1 matches 9 bases. The J segment lost 3 bases and the V segment lost 0 bases, leaving 6 bases of the junction unmatched. The germline CDR1 and CDR2 sequences are SEHNR and FQNEAQ (reference sequence). The CDR3 is made up of 17 amino acids. The CDR3 region has the DNA TGTGCCAGCAGCTTAGCCACCGGGACAGGGCCCAATCAGCCCCAGCATTTT. Encoded protein: CASSLATGTGPNQPQHF.

Ten or more counts support this clonotype. This chain links TRBV20-1 with TRBJ1-5, with D possibly being TRBD1 (5 bases). Germline CDR1 and CDR2: DFQATT and SNEGSKA (reference sequence). Between the trimmed V and J ends, which lost 0 bases and 6 bases, there was a span of 12 bases. This CDR3 region has 14 residues. In DNA, the CDR3 is TGCAGTGCTAGAGATCGAAGGGGCGGTCAGCCCCAGCATTTT. It translates to CSARDRRGGQPQHF.

The chain couples TRBV5-1 to TRBJ2-3; 8 bases line up with TRBD2. Germline CDR1 SGHRS, CDR2 YFSETQ. Losses at the gene ends were 3 bases for V and 3 bases for J; bases not matched to a gene: 6. This CDR3 contains 15 residues. This CDR3 is CASSSGGALTDTQYF. The CDR3, as DNA: TGCGCCAGCAGCTCCGGGGGGGCCTTGACAGATACGCAGTATTTT.

The chain links TRBV12-3 or TRBV12-4 to TRBJ2-7; D unclear. The V gene lost 1 base and the J gene lost 0 bases, with 4 bases spanning the gap. The CDR3 is 13 residues long. The CDR3 region is CASSLGSSYEQYF. Here the CDR3 DNA reads TGTGCCAGCAGTTTAGGGAGCTCCTACGAGCAGTACTTC.

The chain carries TRBV20-1 and TRBJ2-1; D not resolved. Per germline, CDR1 DFQATT and CDR2 SNEGSKA (reference sequence). The CDR3 extends over 12 amino acids. V was pared by 3 bases and J by 3 bases, with 6 bases between. CDR3: CSASGRYNEQFF. The DNA of the CDR3 is TGCAGTGCTAGCGGCCGCTACAATGAGCAGTTCTTC.

The chain couples TRBV19 to TRBJ2-5; D may be TRBD2 (5 bases). Germline CDR1 reads LNHDA; CDR2 reads SQIVND (reference sequence). The V and J ends lost 6 bases and 5 bases respectively, with 13 bases between them. This CDR3 has 13 amino acids. CDR3 DNA sequence: TGTGCCAGTAGCGGAGGTCCCTCCGAGACCCAGTACTTC. Translation: CASSGGPSETQYF.

The J gene is TRBJ2-3, the V gene TRBV20-1, with TRBD1 as a possible D gene (6 bases). V was trimmed by 5 bases and J by 5 bases, leaving 11 bases between them. Germline CDR1 DFQATT, CDR2 SNEGSKA (reference sequence). This CDR3 contains 12 residues. CDR3 bases: TGCAGTGCTCTAGGGGGTAAAGATACGCAGTATTTT. It is translated as CSALGGKDTQYF.

The chain uses TRBV18 and TRBJ2-1, with 8 nucleotides matching TRBD2. The ends lost 2 bases at V and 8 bases at J; junction bases unmatched: 8. Germline-derived CDR1 and CDR2 are KGHSH and LQKENI. The CDR3 length is 15 residues. CDR3 sequence reads: CASSPASGPADEQFF. CDR3 nucleotide sequence: TGTGCCAGCTCACCAGCTAGCGGGCCGGCCGATGAGCAGTTCTTC.

This clonotype has at least ten counts. The V gene is TRBV7-2, the J gene TRBJ2-7; 9 bases agree with TRBD2. The CDR3 runs to 14 residues. V lost 0 bases and J lost 4; bases outside the gene matches: 1. Germline CDR1 reads SGHTA; CDR2 reads FQGNSA. DNA of the CDR3: TGTGCCAGCAGCTTAGCTAGCGGGGGTTACGAGCAGTACGTC. Its translation is CASSLASGGYEQYV.

This clonotype was seen repeatedly, ten times or more. This chain uses TRBV5-1 with TRBJ2-7; the match to TRBD2 covers 9 bases. Germline CDR1 reads SGHRS; CDR2 reads YFSETQ. This CDR3 contains 16 residues. Trimming removed 4 bases from V and 7 bases from J; junction bases left unmatched: 15. The CDR3 here is CASSGGNGLASGEQYF. DNA for the CDR3: TGCGCCAGCAGCGGGGGTAATGGACTAGCGTCCGGGGAGCAGTACTTC.

This chain connects TRBV5-1 to TRBJ2-1; TRBD2 agrees at 14 bases. Germline CDR1 and CDR2: SGHRS and YFSETQ. J lost 9 bases, V lost 2 bases, and 7 bases had no gene match. The CDR3 has 16 amino acids. Here the CDR3 reads CASSFPTSGGAGEQFF. Written as DNA, the CDR3 is TGCGCCAGCAGCTTCCCGACTAGCGGGGGGGCCGGTGAGCAGTTCTTC.

This clonotype was recorded a few times. The rearrangement uses TRBV20-1 and TRBJ2-5; 13 positions match TRBD2. The CDR3 is 18 amino acids. J gave up 5 bases and V 5 bases, and 17 bases lay outside the gene matches. CDR1 is DFQATT, CDR2 SNEGSKA, per germline (reference sequence). CDR3 region: CSAEGPGLAGVPGETQYF. DNA for the CDR3: TGCAGTGCTGAAGGACCCGGACTAGCGGGAGTCCCGGGTGAGACCCAGTACTTC.

The chain joins TRBV18 to TRBJ1-6; tentative D call: TRBD1 (6 bases). V was pared by 3 bases and J by 7 bases, with 16 bases between. The CDR3 has 16 residues. The germline V gene encodes CDR1 KGHSH and CDR2 LQKENI. Written as DNA, the CDR3 is TGTGCCAGCTCACCCTTACAGGGCCGGGAGAATTCACCCCTCCACTTT. This sequence encodes CASSPLQGRENSPLHF.

The V and J genes are TRBV12-3 or TRBV12-4 and TRBJ2-5, with 8 bases that match TRBD2. This CDR3 comprises 15 residues. With V trimmed by 1 base and J by 2 bases, 3 bases remained unmatched. DNA for the CDR3: TGTGCCAGCAGTTTAGTGTTAGCGGGGCAAGAGACCCAGTACTTC. This encodes CASSLVLAGQETQYF.

This clonotype turned up a few times. J is TRBJ1-5 and V is TRBV20-1, with a possible D match to TRBD1 (6 bases). The V gene's germline CDR1 is DFQATT and CDR2 SNEGSKA (reference sequence). The CDR3 is 15 residues long. V shed 3 bases and J shed 4 bases, with 16 bases lying between them. As DNA, the CDR3 is TGCAGTGCTAGGATTCGACAGGATGGGAATCAGCCCCAGCATTTT. This codes for CSARIRQDGNQPQHF.

V gene TRBV7-2 combines with J gene TRBJ2-1; 13 bases are a match to TRBD2. The CDR3 has 16 amino acids. Germline V gives CDR1 SGHTA, CDR2 FQGNSA. V lost 5 bases and J lost 9; bases outside the gene matches: 10. The CDR3 DNA reads TGTGCCAGCAGCCGCCGGACTAGCGGGAGTCAAAGTGAGCAGTTCTTC. This sequence encodes CASSRRTSGSQSEQFF.

The chain uses TRBV4-2 and TRBJ1-3; perhaps TRBD1 as D (6 bases). Germline V CDR1 and CDR2: LGHNA, YNFKEQ. Trimming took off 4 bases at V and 0 bases at J, with 25 bases between the two ends. The CDR3 has 20 residues. CDR3 nucleotide sequence: TGTGCCAGCAGCCGTTCTGGTGGGACAAGGAAAAACCCCTCTGGAAACACCATATATTTT. Translated, it gives CASSRSGGTRKNPSGNTIYF.